Presented here are 31 T cell receptor beta chains from one specimen sequenced in a study of glioma-infiltrating T cells after dendritic cell vaccination. Generated by immunoSEQ multiplex PCR, the TCRdb table keeps only in-frame clones and is missing some. The data hold approximately 67,000 clones, with about four fifths observed a single time. The material was blood, obtained before dendritic cell vaccination. The receptor source for this set is a human donor with glioblastoma.

The chain employs TRBV19 and TRBJ1-1; no clear D. CDR3 length: 18 amino acids. V lost 4 bases and J 0 bases, leaving 21 bases between the germline ends. CDR1 and CDR2 from the germline V gene are LNHDA and SQIVND (reference sequence). CDR3 sequence reads: CASSTPTGGLSMNTEAFF. The CDR3 DNA sequence: TGTGCCAGTAGTACCCCCACTGGAGGACTGAGTATGAACACTGAAGCTTTCTTT. The whole variable domain, remainder taken from reference TRBV19 and TRBJ1-1, is DGGITQSPKYLFRKEGQNVTLSCEQNLNHDAMYWYRQDPGQGLRLIYYSQIVNDFQKGDIAEGYSVSREKKESFPLTVTSAQKNPTAFYLCASSTPTGGLSMNTEAFFGQGTRLTVV.

J is TRBJ1-1 and V is TRBV6-1, with D tentatively TRBD1 (5 bases). The CDR3 totals 13 residues. The germline CDR1 and CDR2 sequences are MNHNS and SASEGT. V dropped 5 bases and J dropped 0 bases, with 7 bases sitting between them. The DNA for the CDR3 is TGTGCCAGCAGTTTGACAGTGAACACTGAAGCTTTCTTT. Translation: CASSLTVNTEAFF.

The rearrangement joins TRBV7-6 to TRBJ2-3; TRBD1 matches 7 bases. The germline CDR1 and CDR2 sequences are SGHVS and FNYEAQ. This CDR3 is 18 amino acids long. V trimming: 1 base; J trimming: 0 bases; junction bases outside the gene matches: 10. The CDR3, as DNA: TGTGCCAGCAGCTTAGACTTAGGGGGACAGCTCAGCACAGATACGCAGTATTTT. Its translation is CASSLDLGGQLSTDTQYF.

This chain links TRBV5-4 with TRBJ2-7, with 9 bases that match TRBD1. Looked up from germline, CDR1 is SGHNT and CDR2 is YYREEE (reference sequence). J was trimmed by 4 bases and V by 3 bases; bases with no gene match: 5. The CDR3 sequence is 14 residues long. CDR3 coding DNA: TGTGCCAGCAGCTGGGACAGGGATTTTTACGAGCAGTACTTC. This gives the protein CASSWDRDFYEQYF.

Relative to its sample, this clone is medium-sized. The chain joins TRBV2 to TRBJ1-4; D is ambiguous. The CDR3 contains 15 residues. Germline assignment: CDR1 SNHLY and CDR2 FYNNEI. Trimming took off 1 base at V and 8 bases at J, with 14 bases between the two ends. The CDR3 reads CASSEGLNVREKLFF. For the CDR3, the DNA is TGTGCCAGCAGTGAAGGACTTAACGTGAGGGAAAAACTGTTTTTT. The variable domain in full, completed from reference TRBV2 and TRBJ1-4, reads EPEVTQTPSHQVTQMGQEVILRCVPISNHLYFYWYRQILGQKVEFLVSFYNNEISEKSEIFDDQFSVERPDGSNFTLKIRSTKLEDSAMYFCASSEGLNVREKLFFGSGTQLSVL.

The chain recombines TRBV29-1 with TRBJ1-1, with no clear D. CDR3 size: 13 residues. CDR1 and CDR2 (germline): SQVTM, ANQGSEA. V gave up 4 bases and J gave up 1 base, with 10 bases separating them. The chain's CDR3 is CSVAIRQNTEAFF. CDR3 in DNA: TGCAGCGTTGCTATCAGGCAGAACACTGAAGCTTTCTTT.

In its sample, this clone was seen a few times. This chain connects TRBV4-3 to TRBJ2-1; 8 bases are shared with TRBD2. Germline V gene lookup returns CDR1 LGHNA and CDR2 YSLEER. J was trimmed by 9 bases and V by 3 bases; bases with no gene match: 7. The CDR3 covers 14 residues. The CDR3 spells CASSQDTSGGEQFF. The DNA for the CDR3 is TGCGCCAGCAGCCAGGACACAAGCGGGGGTGAGCAGTTCTTC.

The V and J genes are TRBV7-2 and TRBJ1-1; D not certain. This CDR3 contains 15 residues. Trimming stripped 5 bases from V and 3 bases from J, with 16 bases between. Per germline, CDR1 SGHTA and CDR2 FQGNSA. The CDR3 region is CASSAIPLLDTEAFF. CDR3 nucleotides: TGTGCCAGCAGCGCAATCCCTTTACTGGACACTGAAGCTTTCTTT.

The chain joins TRBV15 to TRBJ2-1; no firm D call. The V and J ends lost 0 bases and 8 bases respectively, with 8 bases between them. Germline CDR1 LNHNV, CDR2 YYDKDF (reference sequence). This CDR3 comprises 13 residues. This CDR3 is CATSRDVGDEQFF. CDR3 DNA sequence: TGTGCCACCAGCAGAGATGTGGGCGATGAGCAGTTCTTC.

The CDR3: CASSFGPGGSYEQYF. In nucleotides, the CDR3 is TGTGCCAGCAGCTTCGGTCCAGGGGGTTCCTACGAGCAGTACTTC. V gene TRBV5-4 combines with J gene TRBJ2-7, with TRBD1 matching 7 bases. The CDR3 is made up of 15 amino acids. With V trimmed by 2 bases and J by 1 base, 6 bases remained unmatched. From germline, CDR1 is SGHNT and CDR2 YYREEE (reference sequence).

The J gene is TRBJ2-2, the V gene TRBV2, with 8 bases matching TRBD2. Germline V CDR1 and CDR2: SNHLY, FYNNEI. This CDR3 has 16 amino acids. V shed 1 base and J 5 bases; nucleotides not matched to a gene: 6. CDR3 sequence (DNA): TGTGCCAGCAGTGAAGTTCGGGGGGGGCAAACCGGGGAGCTGTTTTTT. Translating it yields CASSEVRGGQTGELFF.

V is TRBV11-2 and J is TRBJ1-6, with D hard to call. Germline V gene lookup returns CDR1 SGHAT and CDR2 FQNNGV. The V gene lost 3 bases and the J gene lost 9 bases, with 12 bases spanning the gap. The CDR3 has 14 residues. In nucleotides, the CDR3 is TGTGCCAGCAGCTTCAATCAGCGCGGTTCACCCCTCCACTTT. Protein: CASSFNQRGSPLHF.

A single count supports this clone. This rearrangement joins TRBV21-1 to TRBJ2-7; the table's TRBD2 call for D was not verified on the DNA. TRBV21-1 is a pseudogene segment. The CDR3 has 13 amino acids. This chain's CDR3 is CASSTLCQREQYF. The CDR3 DNA reads as TGTGCCAGCAGCACCCTTTGTCAGAGGGAGCAGTACTTC.

The chain employs TRBV4-1 and TRBJ2-1; TRBD1 matches at 7 bases. The CDR3 has 15 amino acids. CDR1 and CDR2 (germline): MGHRA, YSYEKL. V was pared by 4 bases and J by 8 bases, with 11 bases of the junction left unmatched. CDR3: CASSPDRAPKDEQFF. CDR3 nucleotides: TGCGCCAGCAGCCCTGACAGGGCGCCGAAGGATGAGCAGTTCTTC.

The V gene is TRBV18, the J gene TRBJ2-5; 7 nucleotides align to TRBD1. CDR1 is KGHSH, CDR2 LQKENI, per germline. V dropped 3 bases and J dropped 0; count of bases not matched to a gene: 7. The CDR3 totals 16 residues. The CDR3 is CASSPFGQADQETQYF. The CDR3 coding sequence is TGTGCCAGCTCACCTTTTGGACAGGCGGACCAAGAGACCCAGTACTTC. The variable domain in full, completed from reference TRBV18 and TRBJ2-5, reads NAGVMQNPRHLVRRRGQEARLRCSPMKGHSHVYWYRQLPEEGLKFMVYLQKENIIDESGMPKERFSAEFPKEGPSILRIQQVVRGDSAAYFCASSPFGQADQETQYFGPGTRLLVL.

This clone showed up just once. The gene calls are TRBV6-1 and TRBJ1-5; unclear D gene. This CDR3 is built from 15 residues. Germline V lookup: CDR1 MNHNS, CDR2 SASEGT. Trimming stripped 6 bases from V and 4 bases from J, with 16 bases between. CDR3 nucleotides: TGTGCCAGCAGAAACTCCCGAGGGATAAATCAGCCCCAGCATTTT. Residues: CASRNSRGINQPQHF.

This clone was found once. This chain connects TRBV5-6 to TRBJ2-7, with 8 bases fitting TRBD2. The junction had 7 bases not matched to a gene; V was cut back by 4 bases and J by 1 base. The CDR3 runs to 15 residues. Germline V gene data show CDR1 as SGHDT and CDR2 as YYEEEE. The CDR3 DNA is TGTGCCAGCAGCGCGGGGACTAGGGAATCCTACGAGCAGTACTTC. This encodes CASSAGTRESYEQYF.

V is TRBV11-2 and J is TRBJ1-4; D not resolved. Trimming stripped 3 bases from V and 6 bases from J, with 8 bases between. From germline, CDR1 is SGHAT and CDR2 FQNNGV. The CDR3 loop spans 13 amino acids. For the CDR3, the DNA is TGTGCCAGCAGCTTGAGGAGGGATGAAAAACTGTTTTTT. It yields the protein CASSLRRDEKLFF.

This rearrangement joins TRBV23-1 to TRBJ2-7; 8 bases line up with TRBD1. TRBV23-1 is annotated as an ORF whose role is uncertain. V dropped 0 bases and J dropped 5; count of bases not matched to a gene: 9. CDR3 length: 16 residues. The CDR3 region has the DNA TGCGCCAGCAGTCAATCGGCGAGGGACAGGCTGGACGAGCAGTACTTC. As protein: CASSQSARDRLDEQYF.

The rearrangement links TRBV11-2 to TRBJ2-5; TRBD1 agrees at 11 bases. CDR1 is SGHAT, CDR2 FQNNGV, per germline. CDR3 size: 15 residues. V lost 4 bases, J lost 5 bases, and 6 bases stayed unmatched. The CDR3 loop reads CASSSSDRGLETQYF. Written as DNA, the CDR3 is TGTGCCAGCAGCTCCTCGGACAGGGGGCTTGAGACCCAGTACTTC.

The chain links TRBV6-1 to TRBJ1-1; TRBD1 agrees at 8 bases. CDR1 is MNHNS and CDR2 is SASEGT in the germline V gene. The CDR3 length is 13 residues. The J segment lost 3 bases and the V segment lost 8 bases, leaving 5 bases of the junction unmatched. The CDR3 DNA follows: TGTGCCAGCGTCATGACAGGGGACACTGAAGCTTTCTTT. This sequence encodes CASVMTGDTEAFF.

Concerning this clone itself: The same CDR3 arises from other DNA sequences in this sample as well. The J gene is TRBJ1-1, the V gene TRBV19; D not certain. The germline CDR1 and CDR2 sequences are LNHDA and SQIVND (reference sequence). V gave up 3 bases and J gave up 6 bases, with 8 bases separating them. The CDR3 is 12 residues long. The CDR3 region is CASSIGPAEAFF. The DNA of the CDR3 is TGTGCCAGTAGTATTGGTCCAGCTGAAGCTTTCTTT.

The rearrangement joins TRBV5-1 to TRBJ2-7; D gene uncertain. The CDR3 covers 13 residues. Germline CDR1 SGHRS, CDR2 YFSETQ. Trimming shortened V by 0 bases and J by 3 bases, and 7 bases separated the two germline ends. CDR3 in amino acids: CASSLVASYEQYF. CDR3 coding DNA: TGCGCCAGCAGCTTGGTGGCTAGCTACGAGCAGTACTTC.

J is TRBJ2-3 and V is TRBV5-1; 9 bases fit TRBD2. Trimming at V came to 4 bases and at J to 1 base, leaving 7 bases not matched to a gene. The CDR3 is made up of 16 amino acids. Germline CDR1 SGHRS, CDR2 YFSETQ. DNA for the CDR3: TGCGCCAGCAGCCCTGGGACTAGCTCAGGCACAGATACGCAGTATTTT. Encoded protein: CASSPGTSSGTDTQYF.

This chain uses TRBV11-3 with TRBJ2-3; TRBD2 matches at 8 bases. Trimming at V came to 1 base and at J to 2 bases, leaving 2 bases not matched to a gene. The CDR3 spans 15 residues. Germline CDR1 SGHNT, CDR2 YENEEA. This chain's CDR3 is CASSLGGGLTDTQYF. In DNA, the CDR3 is TGTGCCAGCAGCTTAGGCGGGGGGCTCACAGATACGCAGTATTTT.

The rearrangement uses TRBV19 and TRBJ1-2; possibly TRBD1 for D (6 bases). The ends were cut back, 4 bases at V and 12 bases at J, with 18 bases in the middle. This CDR3 spans 13 amino acids. The germline gives CDR1 LNHDA, CDR2 SQIVND (reference sequence). The CDR3 sequence: CASSKDTGKGNTF. CDR3 coding DNA: TGTGCCAGTAGTAAAGATACAGGGAAAGGTAACACCTTC.

This rearrangement joins TRBV2 to TRBJ2-7; no clear D. Germline lookup yields CDR1 SNHLY and CDR2 FYNNEI. The germline V and J ends were trimmed by 8 bases and 2 bases, with 25 bases remaining between them. This CDR3 has 17 residues. Here the CDR3 reads CASVPDWSTTIPYEQYF. Written as DNA, the CDR3 is TGTGCCAGCGTCCCCGACTGGTCTACCACGATACCCTACGAGCAGTACTTC.

The rearrangement uses TRBV5-1 and TRBJ2-5; D may be TRBD2 (7 bases). The better agreement between TRBJ2-7 and the DNA end casts doubt on the J call. Germline V gives CDR1 SGHRS, CDR2 YFSETQ. The CDR3 extends over 16 amino acids. The CDR3, as DNA: TGCGCCAGCAGCGGGGGGGGGCAGCGGGGCTCCTACGAGCAGTACTTC. This translates into CASSGGGQRGSYEQYF.

The chain carries TRBV10-1 and TRBJ1-2; 8 nucleotides line up with TRBD1. The J segment lost 7 bases and the V segment lost 3 bases, leaving 4 bases of the junction unmatched. Germline V gives CDR1 WNHNN, CDR2 SYGVQD (reference sequence). The CDR3 runs 13 residues. CDR3 amino acids: CASSDGTGAGYTF. The CDR3 bases are TGCGCCAGCAGTGACGGGACAGGCGCTGGCTACACCTTC.

In nucleotides, the CDR3 is TGTGCCAGCTCGACCGCGAGCAGGGGGCGCGGACTCCAAGAGACCCAGTACTTC. It specifies CASSTASRGRGLQETQYF. V is TRBV2 and J is TRBJ2-5, with 8 bases that match TRBD1. Unmatched junction bases numbered 18, after V lost 8 bases and J lost 1 base. The CDR3 has 18 amino acids. Germline CDR1 and CDR2: SNHLY and FYNNEI.

The V call is TRBV5-8, the J call TRBJ2-5; 7 bases are shared with TRBD1. This CDR3 is 15 amino acids long. Germline values: CDR1 SGHTS, CDR2 YDEGEE. V was pared by 2 bases and J by 0 bases, with 4 bases of the junction left unmatched. As DNA, the CDR3 is TGTGCCAGCAGCTTAACGGGACAGCACCAAGAGACCCAGTACTTC. Translated: CASSLTGQHQETQYF.